This TCR beta chain came from a study of CXCR3-negative and CXCR3-positive naive CD8 T cells. In the study overall: Per-library TRB read counts averaged about 1.5 +/- 0.3 million, adding up to around 140 million in total. Study-wide results and caveats: For the naive subsets, surface CD5 was similar, and TCR strength was inferred from TRB CDR3 properties. Comparison of naive CXCR3-negative and CXCR3-positive cells revealed similar TRBV-TRBJ usage, while memory cells differed.

It was by 5' RACE with UMI labels that the TRB cDNA libraries were prepared. TCRdb re-called the 5' RACE reads; one entry per CDR3 protein, DNA not given. The sample data list about 40,000 distinct CDR3 sequences. As for this clonotype: The antigen is unknown.

Every subset of CD8+ T cells was sorted in triplicate at roughly 300,000 cells each. Sequenced: memory CD8+ T cells from blood. This receptor was identified in a human donor in good health. Some clones in this sample may be carry-over from other donors' samples.

CDR3 in amino acids: CASSPLAGGSAGELFF. This sequence joins TRBV9 and TRBJ2-2; lacking DNA, the TRBD2 call made by TCRdb goes unchecked. The CDR3 sequence is 16 residues long. CDR1 is SGDLS and CDR2 is YYNGEE in the germline V gene. The full variable domain, in which reference TRBV9 and TRBJ2-2 provide the parts outside the CDR3, is DSGVTQTPKHLITATGQRVTLRCSPRSGDLSVYWYQQSLDQGLQFLIQYYNGEERAKGNILERFSAQQFPDLHSELNLSSLELGDSALYFCASSPLAGGSAGELFFGEGSRLTVL.